Presented here are 24 T cell receptor beta chains from one specimen sequenced in a study of blood T cell repertoires in COVID-19. TCRdb's table, derived via immunoSEQ multiplex PCR, lists solely in-frame clones and lacks some. The data hold 250,000 to 300,000 clones, with approximately 86% observed a single time. Sequenced material: peripheral blood. Receptors were obtained from a young man with active or convalescent COVID-19.

V and J are TRBV24-1 and TRBJ2-1; 15 bases fit TRBD2. V shed 4 bases, J shed 6 bases, and the junction held 6 bases outside the gene matches. CDR3 length: 17 residues. Germline CDR1 KGHDR, CDR2 SFDVKD. The CDR3 DNA reads TGTGCCACCAGTGACCCCGGACTAGCGGGAGGGCTCAATGAGCAGTTCTTC. This translates into CATSDPGLAGGLNEQFF.

J is TRBJ2-3 and V is TRBV24-1, with D possibly TRBD2 on 6 matching bases. V was pared by 3 bases and J by 3 bases, with 18 bases between. CDR1 is KGHDR, CDR2 SFDVKD, per germline. The CDR3 totals 17 residues. The CDR3, as DNA: TGTGCCACCAGTGATCCCGACGGAGGGGTTTATACAGATACGCAGTATTTT. It codes for CATSDPDGGVYTDTQYF.

The CDR3 loop is CASSLGPANYGYTF. Here the CDR3 DNA reads TGTGCCAGCAGCTTAGGGCCAGCTAACTATGGCTACACCTTC. The rearrangement joins TRBV11-3 to TRBJ1-2; D unresolved. The germline V and J ends were trimmed by 1 base and 0 bases, with 6 bases remaining between them. This CDR3 comprises 14 residues. Germline V gives CDR1 SGHNT, CDR2 YENEEA.

The V gene is TRBV5-1, the J gene TRBJ2-2, with D tentatively TRBD2 (6 bases). CDR3 length equals 15 residues. The V and J ends lost 2 bases and 3 bases respectively, with 11 bases between them. Germline V gene lookup returns CDR1 SGHRS and CDR2 YFSETQ. CDR3 in amino acids: CASSFVGSYTGELFF. The CDR3 DNA sequence: TGCGCCAGCAGCTTCGTCGGGAGTTACACCGGGGAGCTGTTTTTT.

The V call is TRBV30, the J call TRBJ1-2; D gene unclear. The CDR3 length is 12 residues. The V end lost 0 bases, the J end lost 6 bases, and 8 bases lay between the germline ends. Germline-derived CDR1 and CDR2 are GTSNPN and SVGIG (reference sequence). The CDR3 nucleotides are TGTGCCTGGAGTGTAGCGCACCATGGCTACACCTTC. Amino acid sequence: CAWSVAHHGYTF. Using reference TRBV30 and TRBJ1-2 for the parts outside the CDR3, the full variable domain is SQTIHQWPATLVQPVGSPLSLECTVEGTSNPNLYWYRQAAGRGLQLLFYSVGIGQISSEVPQNLSASRPQDRQFILSSKKLLLSDSGFYLCAWSVAHHGYTFGSGTRLTVV.

The chain has TRBV7-6 and TRBJ1-1; D remains ambiguous. From germline, CDR1 is SGHVS and CDR2 FNYEAQ. The CDR3 totals 15 residues. The V end lost 1 base, the J end lost 4 bases, and 13 bases lay between the germline ends. The CDR3 nucleotides read TGTGCCAGCAGCTTAGTATCGGTCCGGAGCACTGAAGCTTTCTTT. Protein sequence: CASSLVSVRSTEAFF. Full variable domain (outside the CDR3, taken from reference TRBV7-6 and TRBJ1-1): GAGVSQSPRYKVTKRGQDVALRCDPISGHVSLYWYRQALGQGPEFLTYFNYEAQQDKSGLPNDRFSAERPEGSISTLTIQRTEQRDSAMYRCASSLVSVRSTEAFFGQGTRLTVV.

The chain is built from TRBV10-1 and TRBJ2-1; 10 nucleotides match TRBD1. Germline V gene data show CDR1 as WNHNN and CDR2 as SYGVQD (reference sequence). The CDR3 is 15 residues long. With 6 bases clipped from V and 9 bases from J, the junction kept 11 bases outside the gene matches. CDR3 nucleotide sequence: TGCGCCAGCAGGGATGGGGGACAGGGGCTCGGTGAGCAGTTCTTC. Protein: CASRDGGQGLGEQFF.

The chain recombines TRBV12-3 or TRBV12-4 with TRBJ1-5; D possibly corresponds to TRBD1 (5 bases). V was trimmed by 6 bases and J by 6 bases, leaving 12 bases between them. This CDR3 spans 13 amino acids. The CDR3 bases are TGTGCCAGCAGGGGAAGGGGCCTTCAGCCCCAGCATTTT. The encoded protein is CASRGRGLQPQHF.

The genes are TRBV6-5 and TRBJ1-2; TRBD1 might be the D (5 bases). The CDR3 totals 14 residues. V dropped 4 bases and J dropped 0 bases, with 9 bases sitting between them. The germline V gene encodes CDR1 MNHEY and CDR2 SVGAGI. DNA for the CDR3: TGTGCCAGCAGTTTCAAGGGGACTAACTATGGCTACACCTTC. This codes for CASSFKGTNYGYTF.

This rearrangement joins TRBV28 to TRBJ1-2; 8 bases are a match to TRBD1. CDR1 and CDR2 (germline): MDHEN, SYDVKM. V dropped 7 bases and J dropped 4; count of bases not matched to a gene: 11. This CDR3 comprises 15 residues. For the CDR3, the DNA is TGTGCCAGCATCAGTCAGGGGGCATCCTCCTATGGCTACACCTTC. Amino acids: CASISQGASSYGYTF.

This clone turned up a few times. V usage is TRBV9 and J usage is TRBJ2-7, with D tentatively TRBD1 (6 bases). The CDR3 has 12 amino acids. Germline lookup yields CDR1 SGDLS and CDR2 YYNGEE. V shed 3 bases and J shed 8 bases, with 12 bases lying between them. CDR3 DNA: TGTGCCAGCAGCGGGCCACAGGGTAAGCAGTACTTC. Its translation: CASSGPQGKQYF.

This clone showed up just a few times. The CDR3: CASSPFQVSNQPQHF. CDR3 sequence (DNA): TGTGCCAGCTCACCCTTTCAGGTTAGCAATCAGCCCCAGCATTTT. The V gene is TRBV18, the J gene TRBJ1-5; D gene unclear. Trimming took 3 bases from V and 0 from J, leaving 9 bases between them. The V gene's germline CDR1 is KGHSH and CDR2 LQKENI. The CDR3 has 15 amino acids.

This chain links TRBV6-6 with TRBJ1-1; the match to TRBD1 covers 8 bases. The germline V gene encodes CDR1 MNHNY and CDR2 SVGAGI (reference sequence). There are 13 residues in the CDR3. V was clipped by 2 bases and J by 10 bases; unmatched bases: 6. The CDR3: CASSYRGTGTAFF. The CDR3 nucleotides read TGTGCCAGCAGTTACCGAGGGACAGGTACAGCTTTCTTT.

This clone appeared once. V is TRBV10-3 and J is TRBJ1-5; 7 positions agree with TRBD1. After removal of 6 bases from V and 5 bases from J, the junction contained 4 bases not matched to a gene. CDR3 size: 13 residues. CDR1 ENHRY and CDR2 SYGVKD come from the germline V gene. DNA for the CDR3: TGTGCCATCAGGGGGACAGATCATCAGCCCCAGCATTTT. Translated: CAIRGTDHQPQHF.

This chain connects TRBV28 to TRBJ2-3; no firm D call. Trimming took off 8 bases at V and 4 bases at J, with 10 bases between the two ends. CDR1 is MDHEN, CDR2 SYDVKM, per germline. This CDR3 spans 12 amino acids. The CDR3 region is CASSVGPDTQYF. The DNA for the CDR3 is TGTGCCAGCTCTGTGGGCCCAGATACGCAGTATTTT. Supplemented by reference TRBV28 and TRBJ2-3, the full variable domain reads DVKVTQSSRYLVKRTGEKVFLECVQDMDHENMFWYRQDPGLGLRLIYFSYDVKMKEKGDIPEGYSVSREKKERFSLILESASTNQTSMYLCASSVGPDTQYFGPGTRLTVL.

This clone has just one count. In DNA form, the CDR3 reads TGTGCCAGCTGGGGCAGGGCTGGCGCGGGGGAGACCTACGAGCAGTACTTC. Translating gives CASWGRAGAGETYEQYF. The rearrangement links TRBV27 to TRBJ2-7; 7 bases align to TRBD2. Unmatched junction bases numbered 18, after V lost 8 bases and J lost 2 bases. CDR1 is MNHEY, CDR2 SMNVEV, per germline (reference sequence). CDR3 size: 17 residues.

The chain employs TRBV2 and TRBJ2-3, with 10 positions matching TRBD1. Germline V CDR1 and CDR2: SNHLY, FYNNEI. CDR3 length equals 15 residues. V lost 6 bases to trimming and J lost 5 bases; unmatched junction nucleotides: 8. DNA of the CDR3: TGTGCCAGCAGGGGTCCCGGGACAGGGGAAGATACGCAGTATTTT. Translating it yields CASRGPGTGEDTQYF. The whole variable domain, remainder taken from reference TRBV2 and TRBJ2-3, is EPEVTQTPSHQVTQMGQEVILRCVPISNHLYFYWYRQILGQKVEFLVSFYNNEISEKSEIFDDQFSVERPDGSNFTLKIRSTKLEDSAMYFCASRGPGTGEDTQYFGPGTRLTVL.

The V and J genes are TRBV5-1 and TRBJ1-5; the D gene is possibly TRBD1 (6 bases). V was pared by 4 bases and J by 5 bases, with 10 bases between. This CDR3 contains 13 residues. The germline V gene has CDR1 SGHRS and CDR2 YFSETQ. Here the CDR3 reads CASSRDTDQPQHF. The DNA of the CDR3 is TGCGCCAGCAGCCGGGACACCGATCAGCCCCAGCATTTT.

The chain uses TRBV11-2 and TRBJ1-1; D possibly corresponds to TRBD1 (5 bases). CDR1 and CDR2 (germline): SGHAT, FQNNGV. With 3 bases removed from V and 3 bases from J, the gap between germline ends came to 11 bases. The CDR3 covers 14 residues. Here the CDR3 DNA reads TGTGCCAGCAGCTTCGACCAGGGTTACACTGAAGCTTTCTTT. Its protein is CASSFDQGYTEAFF.

V gene TRBV29-1 combines with J gene TRBJ1-1; the D is unclear. Germline CDR1 reads SQVTM; CDR2 reads ANQGSEA. Trimming left V 7 bases short and J 0 bases short, with 9 bases between. The CDR3 runs to 12 residues. For the CDR3, the DNA is TGCAGCGCCCTACAGTTGAACACTGAAGCTTTCTTT. This codes for CSALQLNTEAFF.

The CDR3 protein is CASSQDLGRGYNEQFF. CDR3 bases: TGTGCCAGCAGCCAAGATCTGGGGAGGGGGTACAATGAGCAGTTCTTC. The rearrangement uses TRBV4-2 and TRBJ2-1, with a possible D match to TRBD2 (7 bases). Germline lookup yields CDR1 LGHNA and CDR2 YNFKEQ. The germline V and J ends were trimmed by 0 bases and 4 bases, with 13 bases remaining between them. The CDR3 is 16 amino acids.

This chain uses TRBV19 with TRBJ1-5; D unclear. Germline loops: CDR1 LNHDA, CDR2 SQIVND (reference sequence). The CDR3 has 14 residues. The V and J ends lost 10 bases and 3 bases respectively, with 16 bases between them. The CDR3 protein is CATPCGQNNQPQHF. The CDR3 DNA follows: TGTGCCACCCCTTGTGGGCAGAACAATCAGCCCCAGCATTTT.

The rearrangement uses TRBV19 and TRBJ2-2; TRBD1 is a possible D gene (5 bases). Germline CDR1 reads LNHDA; CDR2 reads SQIVND (reference sequence). The CDR3 totals 15 residues. V gave up 7 bases and J gave up 0 bases, with 12 bases separating them. CDR3 bases: TGTGCCAGTATGGCAGGGTTCGCGAACACCGGGGAGCTGTTTTTT. It codes for CASMAGFANTGELFF. The variable domain in full, completed from reference TRBV19 and TRBJ2-2, reads DGGITQSPKYLFRKEGQNVTLSCEQNLNHDAMYWYRQDPGQGLRLIYYSQIVNDFQKGDIAEGYSVSREKKESFPLTVTSAQKNPTAFYLCASMAGFANTGELFFGEGSRLTVL.

The CDR3 DNA follows: TGCGCCAGCAGCCTTCCCAGGTCTTCGGACTACAATGAGCAGTTCTTC. Translating it yields CASSLPRSSDYNEQFF. V usage is TRBV5-1 and J usage is TRBJ2-1; D not resolved. Per the germline V gene, CDR1 is SGHRS and CDR2 is YFSETQ. The CDR3 is 16 residues long. Trimming removed 4 bases at V and 3 bases at J, with 17 bases between. Filled out from reference TRBV5-1 and TRBJ2-1, the complete variable domain reads KAGVTQTPRYLIKTRGQQVTLSCSPISGHRSVSWYQQTPGQGLQFLFEYFSETQRNKGNFPGRFSGRQFSNSRSEMNVSTLELGDSALYLCASSLPRSSDYNEQFFGPGTRLTVL.